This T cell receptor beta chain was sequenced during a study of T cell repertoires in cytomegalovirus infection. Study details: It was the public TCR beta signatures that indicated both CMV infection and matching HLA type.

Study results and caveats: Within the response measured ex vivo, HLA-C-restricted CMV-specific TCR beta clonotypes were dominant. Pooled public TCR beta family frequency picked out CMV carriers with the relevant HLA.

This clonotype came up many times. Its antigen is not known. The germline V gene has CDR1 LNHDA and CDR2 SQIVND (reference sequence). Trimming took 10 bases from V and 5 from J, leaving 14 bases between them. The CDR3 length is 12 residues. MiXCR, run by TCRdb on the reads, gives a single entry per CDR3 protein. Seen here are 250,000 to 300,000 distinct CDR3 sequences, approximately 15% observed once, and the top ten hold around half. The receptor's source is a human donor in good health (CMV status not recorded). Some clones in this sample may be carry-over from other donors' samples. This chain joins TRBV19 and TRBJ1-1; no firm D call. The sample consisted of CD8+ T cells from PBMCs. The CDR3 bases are TGTGCCACACCGGTTAGGAGGACTGAAGCTTTCTTT. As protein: CATPVRRTEAFF.